This T cell receptor beta chain was recorded in a study of graft-versus-host responses after intestinal transplantation. About the research overall: Transplantation in recipients was multivisceral, liver-intestinal, or isolated intestinal. Findings and caveats of the study: Early after transplant, HvG clones declined as circulating GvH clones peaked. There were GvH clones found in recipient marrow, and some of them appeared first in ileum or blood. Patients who carried graft-donor T cell macrochimerism also had high graft-versus-host to host-versus-graft clonal ratios in their allografts.

Clones were sequenced by immunoSEQ multiplex PCR, and TCRdb holds only the in-frame ones, with some missing. The table has about 9,700 clones, 35% to 40% seen once. The V gene's germline CDR1 is MNHEY and CDR2 SVGAGI. The CDR3 is 14 amino acids. The V end was cut by 2 bases, the J end by 0 bases, with 8 bases between. Each mixed lymphocyte reaction held 200,000 CFSE-labeled responders and 200,000 irradiated violet-dye-labeled stimulators. Sequencing was performed on alloreactive CD8+ T cells from a mixed lymphocyte reaction culture, taken before intestinal transplant. Sample subset: CFSE-low proliferating T cells sorted from approximately six-day pre-transplant mixed lymphocyte reaction (GvH or HvG direction). This clonotype was sampled from a human patient who received an intestinal transplant. The V call is TRBV6-5, the J call TRBJ2-7, with D possibly TRBD1 on 6 matching bases. The CDR3 region has the DNA TGTGCCAGCAGTTACGGGGGCTACTCCTACGAGCAGTACTTC. This codes for CASSYGGYSYEQYF.